This T cell receptor (beta chain) is from a study of identical twins. Notes on the study in general: Cord blood's abundant beta clonotypes had fewer insertions, unlike memory repertoires. Part of the zero-insertion signal could reflect confounding by invariant MAIT and iNKT cells.

Germline V gene lookup returns CDR1 SGHTA and CDR2 FQGNSA. The CDR3 covers 14 residues. Between the trimmed V and J ends, which lost 4 bases and 5 bases, there was a span of 13 bases. TCRdb re-called the 5' RACE reads through MiXCR, storing one row per CDR3 protein. This table has approximately 500,000 distinct CDR3 sequences, 13% to 15% appearing once. This clonotype was seen a handful of times. Its antigen is not known. This sample also belongs to another study, concerning yellow fever vaccine responses in identical twins. That investigation notes: Reportedly, twins' vaccine T cell responses looked partly convergent and partly personalized.

The sequencing sample was made of CD4+ T cells sorted from blood. V and J are TRBV7-2 and TRBJ2-3; D may be TRBD2 (6 bases). This receptor was identified in a woman between 18 and 29 years old in good health. CDR3 sequence reads: CASSWRLVQDTQYF. The DNA for the CDR3 is TGTGCCAGCAGCTGGCGACTAGTACAAGATACGCAGTATTTT. Combining the CDR3 with reference TRBV7-2 and TRBJ2-3 gives the whole variable domain GAGVSQSPSNKVTEKGKDVELRCDPISGHTALYWYRQSLGQGLEFLIYFQGNSAPDKSGLPSDRFSAERTGGSVSTLTIQRTQQEDSAVYLCASSWRLVQDTQYFGPGTRLTVL.